One and the same sample provided the 9 T cell receptor beta chains below, sequenced in a study of blood T cell repertoires in COVID-19. Clones were read by immunoSEQ multiplex PCR, and TCRdb kept only the in-frame ones, dropping some. The sample includes about 280,000 clones, roughly four fifths seen only once; the top ten take around 5%. Sequenced input: PBMCs or T cells enriched from blood (not recorded which). The receptors derive from a man aged 35 to 55 who had been exposed to COVID-19.

The chain has TRBV30 and TRBJ1-2; no clear D gene. This CDR3 has 14 amino acids. CDR1 is GTSNPN, CDR2 SVGIG, per germline (reference sequence). Trimming took off 5 bases at V and 0 bases at J, with 13 bases between the two ends. The CDR3 bases are TGTGCCTGGGCGATTGGCCGTTCTAACTATGGCTACACCTTC. Its translation: CAWAIGRSNYGYTF.

The rearrangement joins TRBV5-1 to TRBJ2-7; 7 bases line up with TRBD2. V gave up 7 bases and J gave up 4 bases; unmatched junction bases: 5. CDR1 and CDR2 (germline): SGHRS, YFSETQ. The CDR3 is made up of 12 amino acids. CDR3 coding DNA: TGCGCCAGCGGGACTAATTCTTACGAGCAGTACTTC. Protein sequence: CASGTNSYEQYF.

This chain connects TRBV3-1 (or the pseudogene TRBV3-2) to TRBJ2-3, with 10 bases aligning to TRBD2. V lost 4 bases and J lost 7; bases outside the gene matches: 17. Looked up from germline, CDR1 is LGHDT and CDR2 is YNNKEL (reference sequence). The CDR3 is made up of 18 amino acids. The CDR3 sequence: CASSPLPLAGGPANTQYF. CDR3 in DNA: TGTGCCAGCAGCCCCCTTCCTTTAGCGGGAGGCCCCGCGAATACGCAGTATTTT.

V gene TRBV10-3 combines with J gene TRBJ1-2; D remains ambiguous. V lost 4 bases and J 6 bases, leaving 6 bases between the germline ends. The CDR3 has 11 amino acids. The germline V gene encodes CDR1 ENHRY and CDR2 SYGVKD. The CDR3 DNA reads TGTGCCATCAGTGCCGGGGATGGCTACACCTTC. The encoded protein is CAISAGDGYTF.

CDR3 coding DNA: TGTGCCAGTCGAAAGGACTTTGAGCAGTTCTTC. Its translation: CASRKDFEQFF. The chain carries TRBV9 and TRBJ2-1, with D maybe TRBD2 (5 bases). The CDR3 sequence is 11 residues long. V was pared by 8 bases and J by 9 bases, with 12 bases between. Germline V gives CDR1 SGDLS, CDR2 YYNGEE.

In the case of this clone: At one end, the junction sequence differs from germline, possibly due to a read error. The chain recombines TRBV7-9 with TRBJ2-2; TRBD1 matches 9 bases. This CDR3 contains 15 residues. Germline V gene lookup returns CDR1 SEHNR and CDR2 FQNEAQ (reference sequence). The CDR3 DNA reads as TGTGCCAGCAGCCCCGGACAGGGGAACGCCGGGGAGCTGTTTTTT. Its protein is CASSPGQGNAGELFF.

This chain uses TRBV6-5 with TRBJ2-5, with a weak D call TRBD1 (5 bases). Trimming pared 4 bases from V and 1 base from J, leaving 13 bases between. Germline CDR1 reads MNHEY; CDR2 reads SVGAGI. CDR3 length: 15 residues. CDR3 DNA: TGTGCCAGCAGTTTCAGGGCTACCGTCCAAGAGACCCAGTACTTC. It translates to CASSFRATVQETQYF.

In its sample, this clone was seen once. J is TRBJ2-4 and V is TRBV7-8; 11 bases align to TRBD1. CDR1 is SGHVS and CDR2 is FQNEAQ in the germline V gene. This CDR3 contains 15 residues. The V segment lost 5 bases and the J segment 8 bases; nucleotides outside the gene matches: 8. CDR3 coding DNA: TGTGCCAGCAGCCAAGGACAGGGGGCGGGGGACATTCAGTACTTC. Translation: CASSQGQGAGDIQYF.

V is TRBV25-1 and J is TRBJ2-2; no clear D gene. V was pared by 1 base and J by 6 bases, with 3 bases between. Germline CDR1 MGHDK, CDR2 SYGVNS. The CDR3 extends over 12 amino acids. CDR3 in DNA: TGTGCCAGCAGTGAATCTCCCGGGGAGCTGTTTTTT. It codes for CASSESPGELFF.